This TCR beta chain appears in the sequencing data of a study of OX40 agonist ivuxolimab in advanced cancers. For the study at large: People who had prior anti-PD-1, anti-PD-L1 or anti-CTLA-4 therapy could take part, and about 37% had some.

Clones were sequenced by immunoSEQ multiplex PCR, and TCRdb holds only the in-frame ones, with some missing. The sample has tens of thousands of clones, approximately 90% seen once. Worth noting for this clone: Its antigen is undetermined.

Individuals having autoimmune disease history or systemic immunosuppression were not enrolled. Blood sampling took place at baseline, cycle 4 day 1, and cycle 7 day 1. Germline-derived CDR1 and CDR2 are SNHLY and FYNNEI. The CDR3 is made up of 17 amino acids. The V and J ends lost 8 bases and 0 bases, in that order; junction bases with no gene match: 10. Overall study results and limits: There were, on average, more expanded clones in CD8+ T cells than in CD4+.

The clonotype was recovered from an adult with an advanced solid tumor such as melanoma, head and neck, liver or kidney cancer. Sequencing used CD4+ or CD8+ T cells sorted from blood, obtained in a trial of the OX40 agonist ivuxolimab. This chain uses TRBV2 with TRBJ2-6, with 7 bases matching TRBD1. The CDR3, as DNA: TGTGCCAGCGACCGACGGGACAGAGCCTCTGGGGCCAACGTCCTGACTTTC. Translating it yields CASDRRDRASGANVLTF.